The present T cell receptor beta chain was sequenced within a study of response to subunit inactivated influenza vaccine. Findings and caveats of the study: A suggestion made by the authors is that each seasonal influenza vaccination recruits few new T cells.

TCRdb reanalysed the RT-PCR reads using MiXCR and keeps one entry per CDR3 protein. Of about 190,000 distinct CDR3 sequences in the sample, approximately 14% were seen once. This clonotype has just one count. Antigen: not known. This specimen was CD8+ T cells sorted from PBMCs, taken about 5 days after vaccination. This TCR derives from a man aged 50-60 years who received an inactivated influenza vaccine.

The CDR3, as DNA: TGCAGTGCTAGCTCCGGGACTGCCTCCTACGAGCAGTACTTC. It specifies CSASSGTASYEQYF. The chain links TRBV20-1 to TRBJ2-7; D is perhaps TRBD2 (6 bases). This CDR3 contains 14 residues. V lost 3 bases and J 0 bases, leaving 12 bases between the germline ends. Germline CDR1 reads DFQATT; CDR2 reads SNEGSKA (reference sequence).